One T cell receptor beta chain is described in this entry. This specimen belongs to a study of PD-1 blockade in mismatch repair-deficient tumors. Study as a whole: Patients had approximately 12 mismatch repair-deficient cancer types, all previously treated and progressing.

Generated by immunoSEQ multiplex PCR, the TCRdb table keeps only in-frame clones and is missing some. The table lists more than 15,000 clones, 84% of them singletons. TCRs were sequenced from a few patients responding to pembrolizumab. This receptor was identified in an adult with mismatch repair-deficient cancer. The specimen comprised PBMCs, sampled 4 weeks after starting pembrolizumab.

As DNA, the CDR3 is TGTGCCAGCAGCCAAGACAGGGCCGAGCAGTACTTC. This codes for CASSQDRAEQYF. The chain has TRBV4-2 and TRBJ2-7; possibly TRBD1 for D (5 bases). This CDR3 has 12 amino acids. Looked up from germline, CDR1 is LGHNA and CDR2 is YNFKEQ. Trimming left V 0 bases short and J 6 bases short, with 6 bases between.